One sample yielded the 26 T cell receptor beta chains listed below, sequenced in a study of blood T cells in healthy people across ages. Primers used in a second PCR of roughly 6 to 11 cycles were a sample-barcoded 5' primer and a J-beta primer mix. MiXCR was run by TCRdb on the 5' RACE reads, yielding one entry per CDR3 protein. Here the sample spans roughly 900,000 distinct CDR3 sequences, about 48% being singletons. Material: blood. Receptors originate from a man aged 25 to 40 in good health.

This rearrangement joins TRBV7-9 to TRBJ1-2, with 7 bases fitting TRBD1. The germline V gene encodes CDR1 SEHNR and CDR2 FQNEAQ (reference sequence). With 5 bases clipped from V and 2 bases from J, the junction kept 5 bases outside the gene matches. The CDR3 extends over 14 amino acids. This chain's CDR3 is CASSPGQKNYGYTF. The CDR3 bases are TGTGCCAGCAGCCCGGGACAGAAAAACTATGGCTACACCTTC.

The V call is TRBV10-3, the J call TRBJ2-7; D is unclear. Germline values: CDR1 ENHRY, CDR2 SYGVKD. The CDR3 extends over 14 amino acids. Trimming took 3 bases from V and 0 from J, leaving 9 bases between them. CDR3 sequence reads: CAISDGRVSYEQYF. DNA for the CDR3: TGTGCCATCAGTGACGGCCGGGTCTCCTACGAGCAGTACTTC.

This clonotype showed up just a few times. This chain links TRBV12-3 or TRBV12-4 with TRBJ2-5; 7 nucleotides align to TRBD2. The CDR3 contains 14 residues. Trimming cost V 6 bases and J 4 bases; bases outside gene matches: 8. The CDR3 DNA sequence: TGTGCCAGCAGCCTCGGGACTAACCTAGAGACCCAGTACTTC. Its translation: CASSLGTNLETQYF.

The chain joins TRBV20-1 to TRBJ2-7; 10 bases fit TRBD1. CDR3 size: 15 residues. Germline V gene data show CDR1 as DFQATT and CDR2 as SNEGSKA (reference sequence). After removal of 2 bases from V and 3 bases from J, the junction contained 7 bases not matched to a gene. The CDR3 protein is CSARPGQGEGYEQYF. CDR3 coding DNA: TGCAGTGCTAGACCTGGACAGGGGGAGGGCTACGAGCAGTACTTC.

The chain recombines TRBV7-2 with TRBJ2-5, with a possible D match to TRBD2 (6 bases). The better agreement between TRBJ2-7 and the DNA end casts doubt on the J call. The CDR3 has 15 residues. Germline V CDR1 and CDR2: SGHTA, FQGNSA. CDR3 DNA sequence: TGTGCCAGCAGCTCTTTTGGGCGGGGATCCTACGAGCAGTACTTC. Its protein is CASSSFGRGSYEQYF.

As regards this clonotype: A much larger clone sits a single nucleotide away, making a read error possible. The rearrangement joins TRBV7-2 to TRBJ2-7, with D perhaps matching TRBD1 (6 bases). The CDR3 runs 12 residues. From germline, CDR1 is SGHTA and CDR2 FQGNSA. The V end lost 7 bases, the J end lost 2 bases, and 9 bases lay between the germline ends. The CDR3 protein is CASNRTAYEQYF. The CDR3, as DNA: TGTGCCAGCAACCGGACAGCCTACGAGCAGTACTTC.

J is TRBJ1-5 and V is TRBV20-1; D unresolved. There are 14 residues in the CDR3. Trimming removed 3 bases from V and 0 bases from J, with 9 bases in between. The germline V gene has CDR1 DFQATT and CDR2 SNEGSKA (reference sequence). This CDR3 is CSAREPYSNQPQHF. The CDR3 DNA is TGCAGTGCTAGGGAACCCTATAGCAATCAGCCCCAGCATTTT.

This clonotype was observed a few times. This chain uses TRBV7-9 with TRBJ2-1; D perhaps matches TRBD2 (6 bases). CDR1 is SEHNR, CDR2 FQNEAQ, per germline (reference sequence). V was trimmed by 4 bases and J by 3 bases, leaving 16 bases between them. The CDR3 spans 16 residues. The CDR3 DNA is TGTGCCAGCAGCTCTATAGCGGAAGAGATCTACAATGAGCAGTTCTTC. Encoded protein: CASSSIAEEIYNEQFF.

This rearrangement joins TRBV12-3 or TRBV12-4 to TRBJ1-1, with D tentatively TRBD1 (5 bases). The CDR3 runs to 14 residues. V was trimmed by 6 bases and J by 1 base, leaving 12 bases between them. CDR3 region: CASRVTGGNTEAFF. The CDR3 nucleotides are TGTGCCAGCAGGGTGACTGGGGGGAACACTGAAGCTTTCTTT.

This rearrangement joins TRBV6-1 to TRBJ2-3; D is undetermined. V shed 6 bases and J shed 0 bases, with 25 bases lying between them. This CDR3 is built from 19 residues. Germline values: CDR1 MNHNS, CDR2 SASEGT. CDR3 protein: CASSSGPMDRPTSTDTQYF. In DNA, the CDR3 is TGTGCCAGCAGCTCGGGCCCCATGGACCGACCCACTAGCACAGATACGCAGTATTTT.

The chain couples TRBV7-9 to TRBJ2-5; D tentatively fits TRBD1 or TRBD2 (5 bases each). Looked up from germline, CDR1 is SEHNR and CDR2 is FQNEAQ (reference sequence). The CDR3 consists of 15 residues. V was clipped by 3 bases and J by 1 base, with 12 bases between them. The CDR3 DNA sequence: TGTGCCAGCAGCTTCCATACAGGACTCCAAGAGACCCAGTACTTC. This codes for CASSFHTGLQETQYF.

The J gene is TRBJ1-5, the V gene TRBV6-2 or TRBV6-3, with 10 bases lining up with TRBD1. There are 15 residues in the CDR3. Per germline, CDR1 MNHEY and CDR2 SVGEGT. J gave up 6 bases and V 6 bases, and 8 bases lay outside the gene matches. The CDR3 spells CASRSSDRGIQPQHF. As DNA, the CDR3 is TGTGCCAGCAGATCCTCGGACAGGGGGATTCAGCCCCAGCATTTT.

There are a few counts of this clonotype. The J gene is TRBJ2-3, the V gene TRBV27, with D perhaps TRBD2 (6 bases). Germline-derived CDR1 and CDR2 are MNHEY and SMNVEV (reference sequence). With 6 bases removed from V and 6 bases from J, the gap between germline ends came to 13 bases. The CDR3 contains 13 residues. For the CDR3, the DNA is TGTGCCAGCAGCCCTACTAGCAGGGATACGCAGTATTTT. Amino acids: CASSPTSRDTQYF.

The chain employs TRBV21-1 and TRBJ2-7; the table's TRBD1 call for D was not verified on the DNA. TRBV21-1 is a pseudogene locus. This CDR3 contains 16 residues. CDR3 amino acids: CASSKGGTGKLYEPYF. DNA of the CDR3: TGTGCCAGCAGCAAGGGTGGGACAGGGAAGCTCTACGAGCCGTACTTC.

The rearrangement joins TRBV27 to TRBJ2-3; 10 nucleotides agree with TRBD2. Trimming took 5 bases from V and 6 from J; bases not matched to a gene: 14. The CDR3 loop spans 17 amino acids. The V gene's germline CDR1 is MNHEY and CDR2 SMNVEV (reference sequence). CDR3 protein: CASSPYPKRAGGDTQYF. In DNA, the CDR3 is TGTGCCAGCAGTCCCTACCCCAAACGAGCGGGGGGGGATACGCAGTATTTT.

The chain recombines TRBV30 with TRBJ1-2, with 7 bases identical to TRBD1. CDR1 is GTSNPN and CDR2 is SVGIG in the germline V gene (reference sequence). There are 16 residues in the CDR3. The ends lost 2 bases at V and 4 bases at J; junction bases unmatched: 13. The CDR3 is CAWSPLPGGAVYGYTF. CDR3 DNA: TGTGCCTGGAGTCCCTTACCAGGGGGAGCGGTCTATGGCTACACCTTC.

This clonotype was seen a handful of times. This chain uses TRBV7-9 with TRBJ2-7; maybe TRBD2 (5 bases). Trimming pared 5 bases from V and 1 base from J, leaving 18 bases between. Germline V gives CDR1 SEHNR, CDR2 FQNEAQ (reference sequence). The CDR3 spans 16 residues. The CDR3 here is CASSPRVAGRSYEQYF. DNA for the CDR3: TGTGCCAGCAGCCCGAGGGTAGCTGGCCGATCCTACGAGCAGTACTTC.

Written as DNA, the CDR3 is TGTGCCAGCAGTTCGCACTCCTACGAGCAGTACTTC. Its translation: CASSSHSYEQYF. J is TRBJ2-7 and V is TRBV12-3 or TRBV12-4; D is undetermined. Between the trimmed V and J ends, which lost 4 bases and 0 bases, there was a span of 4 bases. The CDR3 runs 12 residues.

V is TRBV28 and J is TRBJ2-7; possibly TRBD1 for D (5 bases). Germline-derived CDR1 and CDR2 are MDHEN and SYDVKM. The V and J ends lost 2 bases and 4 bases respectively, with 12 bases between them. The length of the CDR3 is 14 residues. CDR3 coding DNA: TGTGCCAGCAGTTTACGGTCAAGGGGATACGAGCAGTACTTC. Translation: CASSLRSRGYEQYF. Complete variable domain (other parts from reference TRBV28 and TRBJ2-7): DVKVTQSSRYLVKRTGEKVFLECVQDMDHENMFWYRQDPGLGLRLIYFSYDVKMKEKGDIPEGYSVSREKKERFSLILESASTNQTSMYLCASSLRSRGYEQYFGPGTRLTVT.

The sample holds one count of this clonotype. The V call is TRBV29-1, the J call TRBJ1-2, with D unresolved. Germline V gene sequence: CDR1 SQVTM, CDR2 ANQGSEA. The CDR3 is made up of 13 amino acids. V dropped 5 bases and J dropped 2 bases, with 12 bases sitting between them. The CDR3 reads CSVTTRWNYGYTF. CDR3 bases: TGCAGCGTTACCACCCGTTGGAACTATGGCTACACCTTC.

The V call is TRBV20-1, the J call TRBJ1-1, with 10 nucleotides matching TRBD1. CDR3 size: 14 residues. V lost 5 bases and J lost 4; bases outside the gene matches: 7. Germline assignment: CDR1 DFQATT and CDR2 SNEGSKA (reference sequence). The CDR3: CSAPDRGQGTEAFF. Here the CDR3 DNA reads TGCAGTGCTCCCGACAGGGGGCAAGGCACTGAAGCTTTCTTT.

The chain joins TRBV18 to TRBJ1-2; maybe TRBD1 (5 bases). V lost 8 bases to trimming and J lost 6 bases, with 16 bases between them. Germline-derived CDR1 and CDR2 are KGHSH and LQKENI. The CDR3 contains 13 residues. The CDR3 spells CASRPNLGDGYTF. CDR3 DNA sequence: TGTGCCAGCCGGCCTAACCTAGGGGATGGCTACACCTTC.

V gene TRBV11-2 combines with J gene TRBJ2-7; D is perhaps TRBD1 or TRBD2 (6 bases each). The V end was cut by 1 base, the J end by 0 bases, with 16 bases between. Germline V gives CDR1 SGHAT, CDR2 FQNNGV. This CDR3 spans 17 amino acids. Written as DNA, the CDR3 is TGTGCCAGCAGCTTAGGGCTCAGGAGGGGGACCTCCTACGAGCAGTACTTC. Protein sequence: CASSLGLRRGTSYEQYF.

The sample holds many counts of this clonotype. This sequence joins TRBV27 and TRBJ1-4, with a possible D match to TRBD1 (6 bases). Germline V CDR1 and CDR2: MNHEY, SMNVEV (reference sequence). The CDR3 extends over 15 amino acids. The V and J ends lost 5 bases and 1 base respectively, with 11 bases between them. This CDR3 reads CASSTSGETNEKLFF. CDR3 nucleotide sequence: TGTGCCAGCAGTACCTCAGGGGAAACTAATGAAAAACTGTTTTTT. The whole variable domain, filled in from reference TRBV27 and TRBJ1-4, reads EAQVTQNPRYLITVTGKKLTVTCSQNMNHEYMSWYRQDPGLGLRQIYYSMNVEVTDKGDVPEGYKVSRKEKRNFPLILESPSPNQTSLYFCASSTSGETNEKLFFGSGTQLSVL.

This chain uses TRBV20-1 with TRBJ2-3; D is perhaps TRBD1 or TRBD2 (5 bases each). The V and J ends lost 4 bases and 4 bases respectively, with 18 bases between them. The CDR3 contains 15 residues. CDR1 DFQATT and CDR2 SNEGSKA come from the germline V gene (reference sequence). The CDR3 sequence: CSATAEGWVADTQYF. The CDR3 DNA reads as TGCAGTGCTACCGCCGAGGGGTGGGTAGCAGATACGCAGTATTTT.

The rearrangement links TRBV5-4 to TRBJ2-1; no clear D gene. The CDR3 is 13 amino acids. CDR1 is SGHNT and CDR2 is YYREEE in the germline V gene (reference sequence). The V gene lost 2 bases and the J gene lost 3 bases, with 6 bases spanning the gap. The CDR3 spells CASSFFDYNEQFF. The CDR3 nucleotides are TGTGCCAGCAGCTTCTTCGACTACAATGAGCAGTTCTTC.